This TCR beta chain is from a study of control samples from healthy donors and cancer patients. This clone appeared a few times. The CDR3 is 14 residues long. Germline trimming cut 5 bases from V and 2 bases from J; bases unmatched to any gene: 4. Germline V gene sequence: CDR1 SGHAT, CDR2 FQNNGV. The data were produced by immunoSEQ multiplex PCR, yet TCRdb's version contains in-frame clones alone and is incomplete. Of approximately 87,000 clones listed, 91% are singletons. The gene calls are TRBV11-2 and TRBJ2-3; 7 nucleotides line up with TRBD2. This TCR was sampled from a man in his fifties or sixties in good health. Sequencing was performed on blood. CDR3 loop: CASSPTSFTDTQYF. In DNA form, the CDR3 reads TGTGCCAGCAGCCCGACTAGCTTCACAGATACGCAGTATTTT.